A selection of T cell receptor beta chains follows, all from one sample in a study of cytomegalovirus exposure and HLA in healthy donors. Profiled with immunoSEQ multiplex PCR; TCRdb holds only in-frame clones, not every one. The data hold roughly 220,000 clones, with roughly 68% observed a single time. Material: PBMCs. Every receptor here comes from a man aged 35 to 55 in good health and CMV-seropositive. Each CDR3 is given with its conserved first and last residue. The order of the fields is D gene, clone size, J gene, V gene, CDR3 DNA, CDR3 protein. D genes are given only for firm matches. For some rows the clone size is stated as once, few or many, or as a class when expanded; others skip it.

- - TRBJ2-5 TRBV21-1 TGTGCCAGCAGCCTATCCGGACTAGCGGGGTGTGAAGAGACCCAGTACTTC CASSLSGLAGCEETQYF
- - TRBJ1-1 TRBV29-1 TGCAGCGTTGAAAGGGGGACACAAGCTTTCTTT CSVERGTQAFF
- - TRBJ2-7 TRBV5-5 TGTGCCAGCAGCTTGGGTTTGGCAGGAGGTCCCTACGAGCAGTACTTC CASSLGLAGGPYEQYF
- - TRBJ1-1 TRBV6-5 TGTGCCAGCAGCGGGAACACTGAAGCTTTCTTT CASSGNTEAFF
- - TRBJ1-4 TRBV5-6 TGTGCCGGCAGCCTGAACGGGAGGGTTAATGAAAAACTGTTTTTT CAGSLNGRVNEKLFF
TRBD1 - TRBJ1-1 TRBV5-6 TGTGCCAGCAGCTTTAGGGGGCTGAACACTGAAGCTTTCTTT CASSFRGLNTEAFF
TRBD1 once TRBJ1-1 TRBV5-3 TGTGCCAGAAGACCACTACTACAGGGGCCCACTGAAGCTTTCTTT CARRPLLQGPTEAFF
- - TRBJ2-2 TRBV6-5 TGTGCCACCACAGGGCTCACCGGGGAGCTGTTTTTT CATTGLTGELFF
- - TRBJ1-2 TRBV18 TGTGCCAGCTCACTTTCCCGCGGTGATAACTATGGCTACACCTTC CASSLSRGDNYGYTF
TRBD1 - TRBJ1-1 TRBV5-6 TGTGCCAGCAGCCGGACAGGGGGCGGCCGGTACACTGAAGCTTTCTTT CASSRTGGGRYTEAFF
- - TRBJ2-2 TRBV19 TGTGCCAGTAAGACAGGTCGGAACACCGGGGAGCTGTTTTTT CASKTGRNTGELFF
TRBD1 - TRBJ1-4 TRBV6-5 TGTGCCAGCAGCGGGACAGGGAGGGGTGAAAAACTGTTTTTT CASSGTGRGEKLFF
TRBD1 - TRBJ1-1 TRBV9 TGTGCCAGCAGCCCTCACAGGGGAGGCGGTAGGAACACTGAAGCTTTCTTT CASSPHRGGGRNTEAFF
TRBD2 - TRBJ2-7 TRBV9 TGTGCCAGCAGCACCGGAGGAGGGATGGGACTAGCGCTTCCCTACGAGCAGTACTTC CASSTGGGMGLALPYEQYF
TRBD1 - TRBJ1-2 TRBV6-1 TGTGCCAGCAGTGATGTAATTCGGACAGGATACTATGGCTACACCTTC CASSDVIRTGYYGYTF